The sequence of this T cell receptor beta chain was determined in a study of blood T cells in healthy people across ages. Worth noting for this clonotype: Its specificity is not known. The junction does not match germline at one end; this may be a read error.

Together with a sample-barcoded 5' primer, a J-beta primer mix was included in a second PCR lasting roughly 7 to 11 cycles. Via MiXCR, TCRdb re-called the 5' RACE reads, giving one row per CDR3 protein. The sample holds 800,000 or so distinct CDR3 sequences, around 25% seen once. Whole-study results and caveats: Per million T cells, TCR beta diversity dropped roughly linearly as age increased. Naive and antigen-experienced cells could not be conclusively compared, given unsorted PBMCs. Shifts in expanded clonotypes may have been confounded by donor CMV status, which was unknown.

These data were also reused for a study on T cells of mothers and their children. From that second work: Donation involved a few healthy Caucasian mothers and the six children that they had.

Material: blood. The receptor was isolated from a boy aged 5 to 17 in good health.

Here the CDR3 reads CASRAPSASADAQYF. CDR3 nucleotide sequence: TGTGCCAGCAGGGCGCCGAGCGCCAGCGCAGATGCGCAGTATTTT. The chain carries TRBV12-3 or TRBV12-4 and TRBJ2-3, with unresolved D. This CDR3 spans 15 amino acids.